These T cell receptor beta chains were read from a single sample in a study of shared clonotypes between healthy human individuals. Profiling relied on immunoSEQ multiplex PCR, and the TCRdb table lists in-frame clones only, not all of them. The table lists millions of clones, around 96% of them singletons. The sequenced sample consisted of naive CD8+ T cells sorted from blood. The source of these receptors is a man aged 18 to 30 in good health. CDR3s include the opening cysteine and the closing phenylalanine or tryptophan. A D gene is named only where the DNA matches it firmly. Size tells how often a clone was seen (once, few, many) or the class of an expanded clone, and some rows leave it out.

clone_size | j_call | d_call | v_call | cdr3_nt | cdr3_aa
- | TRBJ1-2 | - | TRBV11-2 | TGTGCCAGCCTAGCTGCGCTGGGGGCCGCCGTGTCCGCTAACTATGGCTACACCTTC | CASLAALGAAVSANYGYTF
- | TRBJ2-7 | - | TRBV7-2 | TGTGCCAGCAGCTCCTCAAGCGGGACAGGCGAGCAGTACTTC | CASSSSSGTGEQYF
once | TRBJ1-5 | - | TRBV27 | TGTGCCAGCAGTTTAGGGGCAGGGGCAGGCAATCAGCCCCAGCATTTT | CASSLGAGAGNQPQHF
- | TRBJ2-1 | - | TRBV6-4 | TGTGCCAGCAGTGACTGGAACGGGGATGAGCAGTTCTTC | CASSDWNGDEQFF
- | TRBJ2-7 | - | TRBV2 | TGTGCCAGCAGACCCCGGGGGGCTCAGCACGAGCAGTACTTC | CASRPRGAQHEQYF
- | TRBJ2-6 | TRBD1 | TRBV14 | TGTGCCAGCAGCCACTTGACAGGGATGGCTGGGGCCAACGTCCTGACTTTC | CASSHLTGMAGANVLTF
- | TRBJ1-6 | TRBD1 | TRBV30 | TGTGCCTGGGGGGAGGGGGCGAGGAATTCACCCCTCCACTTT | CAWGEGARNSPLHF
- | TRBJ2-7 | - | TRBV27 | TGTGCCAGCAGCGAACCCGACAGCCTCGAGCAGTACTTC | CASSEPDSLEQYF
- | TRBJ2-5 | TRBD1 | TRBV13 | TGTGCCAGCAGCTCGGGGACAGGCCAAGAGACCCAGTACTTC | CASSSGTGQETQYF
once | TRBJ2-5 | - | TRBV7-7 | TGTGCTAGCAGCTTCCGGACAGAAGAGACCCAGTACTTC | CASSFRTEETQYF
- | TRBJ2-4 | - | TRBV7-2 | TGTGCCAGCGCTCCGGATACGATCGTCCAAAACATTCAGTACTTC | CASAPDTIVQNIQYF
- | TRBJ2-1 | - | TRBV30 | TGTGCCTGGGCAAGCGGGACAACGGGTTTGGAGCAGTTCTTC | CAWASGTTGLEQFF
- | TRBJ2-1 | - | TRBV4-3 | TGCGCCAGCAGCCAAGACAGGGGAACCTACAATGAGCAGTTCTTC | CASSQDRGTYNEQFF
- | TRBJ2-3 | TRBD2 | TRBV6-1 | TGTGCCAGCAGTGAAGCTACGGGGGGGATGACAGATACGCAGTATTTT | CASSEATGGMTDTQYF